These 10 T cell receptor beta chains were sequenced from one sample in a study of cytomegalovirus exposure and HLA in healthy donors. PCR primers comprised 60 Vbeta and 13 Jbeta primers. Clones were sequenced by immunoSEQ multiplex PCR, and TCRdb holds only the in-frame ones, with some missing. The repertoire includes over 120,000 clones, about three quarters of them detected once, and approximately 4% sits in the top ten. The sample taken for sequencing was PBMCs. The receptors stem from a male donor in good health and CMV-seronegative.

This chain joins TRBV11-2 and TRBJ2-1; TRBD2 matches at 10 bases. Trimming at V came to 0 bases and at J to 9 bases, leaving 5 bases not matched to a gene. The CDR3 totals 15 residues. Germline CDR1 SGHAT, CDR2 FQNNGV. The CDR3 DNA reads as TGTGCCAGCAGCTTAGAGTCTAGCGGGAGTATTGAGCAGTTCTTC. This translates into CASSLESSGSIEQFF.

This chain links TRBV19 with TRBJ2-7; perhaps TRBD1 as D (5 bases). Trimming removed 6 bases from V and 2 bases from J, with 14 bases in between. The germline V gene has CDR1 LNHDA and CDR2 SQIVND (reference sequence). CDR3 length: 14 amino acids. Here the CDR3 reads CASRGAGEAYEQYF. The CDR3 nucleotides are TGTGCCAGTAGAGGGGCAGGAGAAGCCTACGAGCAGTACTTC.

The rearrangement links TRBV6-5 to TRBJ1-2, with no clear D. The germline V gene encodes CDR1 MNHEY and CDR2 SVGAGI. The CDR3 consists of 14 residues. Trimming took off 5 bases at V and 4 bases at J, with 14 bases between the two ends. In DNA form, the CDR3 reads TGTGCCAGCAGTGAAGGAGTAGAGGGCTATGGCTACACCTTC. Residues: CASSEGVEGYGYTF.

The rearrangement joins TRBV4-3 to TRBJ2-5; 7 nucleotides line up with TRBD1. The tail of the sequence fits TRBJ2-7 better, so the J call may be wrong. Germline V gene sequence: CDR1 LGHNA, CDR2 YSLEER. The CDR3 length is 15 residues. The chain's CDR3 is CASSQDPGTVYEQYF. The CDR3 coding sequence is TGCGCCAGCAGCCAAGACCCCGGGACAGTCTACGAGCAGTACTTC.

This chain joins TRBV10-2 and TRBJ2-4, with D perhaps TRBD1 (5 bases). The length of the CDR3 is 15 residues. CDR1 WSHSY and CDR2 SAAADI come from the germline V gene. V lost 7 bases to trimming and J lost 0 bases, with 13 bases between them. CDR3 in DNA: TGCGCCAGCAATCAGGGATCACTAGCCAAAAACATTCAGTACTTC. Its protein is CASNQGSLAKNIQYF.

The rearrangement links TRBV19 to TRBJ2-1, with 12 bases that match TRBD2. This CDR3 comprises 14 residues. V lost 3 bases and J lost 10; bases outside the gene matches: 4. Germline assignment: CDR1 LNHDA and CDR2 SQIVND (reference sequence). The CDR3 coding sequence is TGTGCCAGTAGTATGGGACTAGCGGGTCGCGAGCAGTTCTTC. Its protein is CASSMGLAGREQFF. Drawing the rest from reference TRBV19 and TRBJ2-1, the complete variable domain is DGGITQSPKYLFRKEGQNVTLSCEQNLNHDAMYWYRQDPGQGLRLIYYSQIVNDFQKGDIAEGYSVSREKKESFPLTVTSAQKNPTAFYLCASSMGLAGREQFFGPGTRLTVL.

The chain combines TRBV4-1 with TRBJ1-2; no definite D call. Germline CDR1 and CDR2: MGHRA and YSYEKL. The CDR3 has 15 residues. Between the trimmed V and J ends, which lost 1 base and 4 bases, there was a span of 13 bases. As DNA, the CDR3 is TGCGCCAGCAGCCAAGCTTTGGGAGAGATCTATGGCTACACCTTC. Protein product: CASSQALGEIYGYTF.

The chain uses TRBV7-6 and TRBJ2-1; the match to TRBD2 covers 11 bases. Germline CDR1 is SGHVS and CDR2 is FNYEAQ. The CDR3 sequence is 13 residues long. The J segment lost 7 bases and the V segment lost 8 bases, leaving 4 bases of the junction unmatched. The CDR3 bases are TGTGCCAGCGTAGCGGGAGGGTTTAATGAGCAGTTCTTC. Its protein is CASVAGGFNEQFF.

The V gene is TRBV4-3, the J gene TRBJ2-5, with D tentatively TRBD2 (6 bases). The end of the DNA fits TRBJ2-7 better, so the J call may be wrong. This CDR3 has 16 residues. The germline V gene has CDR1 LGHNA and CDR2 YSLEER. The CDR3 reads CASSQGLGGYSYEQYF. The DNA for the CDR3 is TGCGCCAGCAGCCAGGGCCTCGGGGGATACTCCTACGAGCAGTACTTC.

The chain carries TRBV7-8 and TRBJ2-5; 7 positions match TRBD2. V gave up 2 bases and J gave up 1 base; unmatched junction bases: 10. The length of the CDR3 is 17 residues. Per the germline V gene, CDR1 is SGHVS and CDR2 is FQNEAQ. The DNA of the CDR3 is TGTGCCAGCAGCTTAAGGGGCGGGAGTATACCCCAAGAGACCCAGTACTTC. Protein product: CASSLRGGSIPQETQYF.